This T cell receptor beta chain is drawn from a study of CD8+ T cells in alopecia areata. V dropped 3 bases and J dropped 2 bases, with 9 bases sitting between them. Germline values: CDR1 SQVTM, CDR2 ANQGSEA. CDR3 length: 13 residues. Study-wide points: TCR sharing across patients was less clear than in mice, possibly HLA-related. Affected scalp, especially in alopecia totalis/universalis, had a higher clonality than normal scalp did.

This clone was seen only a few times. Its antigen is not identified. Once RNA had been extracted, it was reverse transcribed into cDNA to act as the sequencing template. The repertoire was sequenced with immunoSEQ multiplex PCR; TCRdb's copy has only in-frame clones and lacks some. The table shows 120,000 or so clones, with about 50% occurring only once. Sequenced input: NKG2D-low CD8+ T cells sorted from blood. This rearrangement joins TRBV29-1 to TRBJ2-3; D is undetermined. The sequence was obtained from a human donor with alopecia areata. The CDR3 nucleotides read TGCAGCGTTGATGACGGATACACAGATACGCAGTATTTT. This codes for CSVDDGYTDTQYF.